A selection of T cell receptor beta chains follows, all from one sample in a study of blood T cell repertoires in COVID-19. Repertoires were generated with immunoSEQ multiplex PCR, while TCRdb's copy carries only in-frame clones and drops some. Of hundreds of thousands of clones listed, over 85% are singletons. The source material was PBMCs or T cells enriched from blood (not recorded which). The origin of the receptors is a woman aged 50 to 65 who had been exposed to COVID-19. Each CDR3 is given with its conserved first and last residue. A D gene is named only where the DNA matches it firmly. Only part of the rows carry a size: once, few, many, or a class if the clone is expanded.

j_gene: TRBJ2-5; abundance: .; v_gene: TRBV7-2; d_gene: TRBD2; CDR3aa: CASCRQLAGGWETQYF; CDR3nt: TGTGCCAGCTGTCGACAACTAGCGGGGGGGTGGGAGACCCAGTACTTC
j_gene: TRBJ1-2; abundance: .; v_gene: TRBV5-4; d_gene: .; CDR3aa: CASSGTRQHGYTF; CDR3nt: TGTGCCTCTTCAGGGACACGACAGCATGGCTACACCTTC
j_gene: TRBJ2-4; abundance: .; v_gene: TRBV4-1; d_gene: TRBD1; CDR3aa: CASSQPTGFGAKNIQYF; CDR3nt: TGCGCCAGCAGCCAACCGACAGGGTTTGGAGCCAAAAACATTCAGTACTTC
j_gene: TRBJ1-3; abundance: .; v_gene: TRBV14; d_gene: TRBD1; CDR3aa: CASSRHGQGKDTIYF; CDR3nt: TGTGCCAGCAGCCGACACGGACAGGGAAAGGACACCATATATTTT
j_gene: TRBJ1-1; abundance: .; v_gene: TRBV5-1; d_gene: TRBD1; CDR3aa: CASSHKTGGPTNTEAFF; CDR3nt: TGCGCCAGCAGCCACAAGACAGGGGGCCCGACGAACACTGAAGCTTTCTTT
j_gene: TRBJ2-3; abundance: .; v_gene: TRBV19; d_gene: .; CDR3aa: CASRGVTDTQYF; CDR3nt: TGTGCCAGTAGAGGGGTCACAGATACGCAGTATTTT
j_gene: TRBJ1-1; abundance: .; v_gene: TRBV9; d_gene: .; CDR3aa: CASSVDVHSNTEAFF; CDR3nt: TGTGCCAGCAGCGTAGATGTCCATTCGAACACTGAAGCTTTCTTT
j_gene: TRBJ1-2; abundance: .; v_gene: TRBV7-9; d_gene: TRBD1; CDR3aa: CASSLRGPEGYTF; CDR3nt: TGTGCCAGCAGCCTCAGGGGGCCTGAAGGCTACACCTTC
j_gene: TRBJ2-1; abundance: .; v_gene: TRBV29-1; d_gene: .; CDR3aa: CSGGRGNEQFF; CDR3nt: TGCAGCGGTGGGCGGGGAAATGAGCAGTTCTTC
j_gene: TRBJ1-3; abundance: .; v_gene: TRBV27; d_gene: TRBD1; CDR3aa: CASSSRPDRGNAGNTIYF; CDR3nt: TGTGCCAGCAGTTCACGCCCCGACAGGGGGAACGCAGGAAACACCATATATTTT
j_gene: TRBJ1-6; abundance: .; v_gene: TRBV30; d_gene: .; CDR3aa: CAWNGGGSYNSPLHF; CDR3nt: TGTGCCTGGAATGGAGGTGGATCCTATAATTCACCCCTCCACTTT
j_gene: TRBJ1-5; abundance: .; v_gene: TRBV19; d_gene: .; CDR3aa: CASSIGAQPQHF; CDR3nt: TGTGCCAGTAGTATCGGAGCCCAGCCCCAGCATTTT
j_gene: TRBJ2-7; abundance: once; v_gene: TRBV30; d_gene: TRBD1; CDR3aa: CAWGQGAGEQYF; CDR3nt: TGTGCCTGGGGACAGGGGGCAGGAGAGCAGTACTTC
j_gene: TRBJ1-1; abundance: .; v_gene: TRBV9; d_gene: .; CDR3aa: CASSPGQLNTEAFF; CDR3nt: TGTGCCAGCAGCCCAGGACAGCTGAACACTGAAGCTTTCTTT
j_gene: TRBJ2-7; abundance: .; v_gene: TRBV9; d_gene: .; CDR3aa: CASSVEGGIDSPYEQYF; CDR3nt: TGTGCCAGCAGCGTAGAGGGGGGGATAGATTCCCCCTACGAGCAGTACTTC
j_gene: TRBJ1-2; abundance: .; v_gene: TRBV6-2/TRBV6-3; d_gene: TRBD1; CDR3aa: CASSYTPGQGRYTF; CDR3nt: TGTGCCAGCAGTTATACCCCGGGACAGGGGCGCTACACCTTC
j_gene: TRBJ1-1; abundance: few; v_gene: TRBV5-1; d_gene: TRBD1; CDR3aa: CASSDDRANTEAFF; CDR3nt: TGCGCCAGCAGCGATGACAGGGCGAACACTGAAGCTTTCTTT
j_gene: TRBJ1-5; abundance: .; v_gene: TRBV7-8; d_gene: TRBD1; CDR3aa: CASSLAGTGVIQPQHF; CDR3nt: TGTGCCAGCAGCTTAGCAGGGACAGGGGTTATTCAGCCCCAGCATTTT